What follows are 4 T cell receptor beta chains derived from one specimen sequenced in a study of blood T cell repertoires in COVID-19. The assay was immunoSEQ multiplex PCR, and TCRdb's table has in-frame clones only and misses some. The sample gives 100,000 or so clones, just under 95% of which show up once; around 5.7% is in the top ten. Input material: peripheral blood. The receptor source for this set is a man aged 65 to 79 with acute or convalescent COVID-19.

The chain combines TRBV10-2 with TRBJ2-5; 14 bases line up with TRBD2. With V trimmed by 7 bases and J by 10 bases, 5 bases remained unmatched. This CDR3 is 13 amino acids long. The germline V gene encodes CDR1 WSHSY and CDR2 SAAADI. In DNA, the CDR3 is TGCGCCAGCATTGGACTAGCGGGGGGCAGCCAGTACTTC. It is translated as CASIGLAGGSQYF.

This clone was counted a single time. This rearrangement joins TRBV6-5 to TRBJ1-4, with 7 bases aligning to TRBD1. Germline assignment: CDR1 MNHEY and CDR2 SVGAGI. Trimming took 4 bases from V and 1 from J; bases not matched to a gene: 3. There are 15 residues in the CDR3. The CDR3 DNA is TGTGCCAGCAGTTTCAGGGGGTTAACTAATGAAAAACTGTTTTTT. Translation: CASSFRGLTNEKLFF.

The chain employs TRBV7-9 and TRBJ2-7; 7 nucleotides line up with TRBD1. V trimming: 7 bases; J trimming: 7 bases; junction bases outside the gene matches: 13. The CDR3 runs to 14 residues. Per the germline V gene, CDR1 is SEHNR and CDR2 is FQNEAQ (reference sequence). The CDR3 DNA sequence: TGTGCCAGCAACGACGGGACAGTGGAGACAGAGCAGTACTTC. Residues: CASNDGTVETEQYF.

The chain has TRBV6-5 and TRBJ1-2; 7 bases fit TRBD1. Germline assignment: CDR1 MNHEY and CDR2 SVGAGI. The CDR3 length is 12 residues. This CDR3 reads CGATGNGYGYTF. The CDR3 DNA is TGTGGTGCGACAGGGAATGGTTATGGCTACACCTTC.